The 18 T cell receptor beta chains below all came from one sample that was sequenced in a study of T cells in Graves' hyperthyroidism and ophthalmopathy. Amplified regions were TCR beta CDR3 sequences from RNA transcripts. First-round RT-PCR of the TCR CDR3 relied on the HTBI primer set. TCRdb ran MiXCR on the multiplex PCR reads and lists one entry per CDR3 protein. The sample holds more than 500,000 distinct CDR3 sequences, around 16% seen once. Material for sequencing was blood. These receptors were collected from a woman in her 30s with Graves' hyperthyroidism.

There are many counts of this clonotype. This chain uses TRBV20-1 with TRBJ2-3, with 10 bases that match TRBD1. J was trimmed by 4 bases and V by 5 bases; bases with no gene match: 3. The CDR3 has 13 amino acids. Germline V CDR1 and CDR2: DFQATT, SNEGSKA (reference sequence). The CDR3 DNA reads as TGCAGTGCTGGACAGGGGGGTCCAGATACGCAGTATTTT. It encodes CSAGQGGPDTQYF.

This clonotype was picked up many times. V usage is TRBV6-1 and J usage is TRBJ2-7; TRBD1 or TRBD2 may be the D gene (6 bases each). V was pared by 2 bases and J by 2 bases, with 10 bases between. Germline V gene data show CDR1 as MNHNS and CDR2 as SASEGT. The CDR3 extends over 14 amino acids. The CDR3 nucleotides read TGTGCCAGCAGTGAAAGTGGGGGGCCCTACGAGCAGTACTTC. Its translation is CASSESGGPYEQYF.

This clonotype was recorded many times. CDR3: CAWNHRGLREKLFF. CDR3 bases: TGTGCCTGGAACCACAGGGGGCTACGTGAAAAACTGTTTTTT. This chain links TRBV30 with TRBJ1-4, with 9 bases fitting TRBD1. CDR1 is GTSNPN and CDR2 is SVGIG in the germline V gene (reference sequence). Trimming at V came to 4 bases and at J to 7 bases, leaving 7 bases not matched to a gene. The CDR3 covers 14 residues.

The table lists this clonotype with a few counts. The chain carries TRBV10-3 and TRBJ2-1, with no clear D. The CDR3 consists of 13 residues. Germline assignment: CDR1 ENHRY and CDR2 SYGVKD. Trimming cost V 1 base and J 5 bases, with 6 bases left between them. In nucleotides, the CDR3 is TGTGCCATCAGTGAGTGGATAAACAATGAGCAGTTCTTC. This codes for CAISEWINNEQFF.

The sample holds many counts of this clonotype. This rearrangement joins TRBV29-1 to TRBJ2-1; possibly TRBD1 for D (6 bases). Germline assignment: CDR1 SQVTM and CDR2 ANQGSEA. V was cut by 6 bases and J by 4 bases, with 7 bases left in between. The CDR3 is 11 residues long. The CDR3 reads CSVGQYNEQFF. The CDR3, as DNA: TGCAGCGTCGGACAGTACAATGAGCAGTTCTTC.

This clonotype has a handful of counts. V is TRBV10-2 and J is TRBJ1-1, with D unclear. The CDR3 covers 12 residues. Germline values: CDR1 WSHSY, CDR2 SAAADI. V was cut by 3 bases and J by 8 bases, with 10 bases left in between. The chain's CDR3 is CASSETGIEAFF. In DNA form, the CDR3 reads TGCGCCAGCAGTGAAACCGGGATCGAAGCTTTCTTT.

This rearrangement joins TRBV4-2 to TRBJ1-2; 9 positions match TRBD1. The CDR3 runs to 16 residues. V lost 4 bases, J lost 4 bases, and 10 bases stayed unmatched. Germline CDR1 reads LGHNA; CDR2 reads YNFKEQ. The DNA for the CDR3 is TGTGCCAGCAGCCCAGGCAGGGTGACAGGGGGCTATGGCTACACCTTC. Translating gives CASSPGRVTGGYGYTF.

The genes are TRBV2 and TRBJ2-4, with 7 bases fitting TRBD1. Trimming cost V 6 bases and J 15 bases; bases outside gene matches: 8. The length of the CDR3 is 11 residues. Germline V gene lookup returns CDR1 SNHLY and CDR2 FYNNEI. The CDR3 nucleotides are TGTGCCAGCAGCGAAACAGGGGAGAGGTACTTC. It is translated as CASSETGERYF.

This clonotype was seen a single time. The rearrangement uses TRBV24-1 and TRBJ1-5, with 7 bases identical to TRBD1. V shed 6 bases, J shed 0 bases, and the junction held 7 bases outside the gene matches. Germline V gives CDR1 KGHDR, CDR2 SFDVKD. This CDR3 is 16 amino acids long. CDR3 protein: CATSIGGLDSNQPQHF. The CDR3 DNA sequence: TGTGCCACCAGTATAGGGGGCTTGGATAGCAATCAGCCCCAGCATTTT.

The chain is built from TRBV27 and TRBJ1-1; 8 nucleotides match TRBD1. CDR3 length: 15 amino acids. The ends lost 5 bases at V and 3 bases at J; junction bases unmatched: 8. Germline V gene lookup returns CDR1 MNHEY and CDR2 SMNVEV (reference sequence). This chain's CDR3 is CASSPDRGGYTEAFF. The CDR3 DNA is TGTGCCAGCAGTCCCGACAGGGGTGGGTACACTGAAGCTTTCTTT.

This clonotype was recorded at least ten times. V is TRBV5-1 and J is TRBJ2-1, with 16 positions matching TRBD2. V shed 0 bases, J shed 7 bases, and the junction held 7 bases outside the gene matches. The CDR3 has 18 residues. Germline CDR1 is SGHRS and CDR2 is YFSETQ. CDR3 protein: CASSLGGLAGGKRNEQFF. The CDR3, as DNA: TGCGCCAGCAGCTTGGGGGGACTAGCGGGAGGGAAAAGGAATGAGCAGTTCTTC.

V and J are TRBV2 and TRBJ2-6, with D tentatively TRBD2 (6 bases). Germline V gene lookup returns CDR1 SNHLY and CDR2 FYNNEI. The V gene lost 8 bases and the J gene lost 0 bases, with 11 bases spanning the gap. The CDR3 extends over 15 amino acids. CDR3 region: CASGDWGSGANVLTF. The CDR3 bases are TGTGCCAGCGGGGACTGGGGCTCTGGGGCCAACGTCCTGACTTTC.

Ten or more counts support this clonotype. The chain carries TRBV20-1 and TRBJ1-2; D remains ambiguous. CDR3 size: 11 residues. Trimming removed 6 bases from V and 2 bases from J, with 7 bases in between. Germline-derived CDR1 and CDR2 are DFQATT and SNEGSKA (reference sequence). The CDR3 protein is CSAQENYGYTF. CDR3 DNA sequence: TGCAGTGCCCAAGAGAACTATGGCTACACCTTC.

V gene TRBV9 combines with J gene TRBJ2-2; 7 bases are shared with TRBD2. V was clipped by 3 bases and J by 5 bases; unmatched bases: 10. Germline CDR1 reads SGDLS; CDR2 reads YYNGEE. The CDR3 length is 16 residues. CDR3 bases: TGTGCCAGCAGCGGGCGGGGGAAGGGCCCTACCGGGGAGCTGTTTTTT. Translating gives CASSGRGKGPTGELFF.

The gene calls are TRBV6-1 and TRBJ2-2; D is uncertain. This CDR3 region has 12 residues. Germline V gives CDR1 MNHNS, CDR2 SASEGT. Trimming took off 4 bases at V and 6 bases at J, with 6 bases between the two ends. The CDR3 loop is CASSVPPGELFF. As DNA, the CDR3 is TGTGCCAGCAGTGTCCCCCCCGGGGAGCTGTTTTTT.

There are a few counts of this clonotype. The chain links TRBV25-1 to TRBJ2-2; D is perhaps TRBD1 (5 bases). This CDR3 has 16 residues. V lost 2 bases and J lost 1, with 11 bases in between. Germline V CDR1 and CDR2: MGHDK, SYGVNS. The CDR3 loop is CASSEQWGVNTGELFF. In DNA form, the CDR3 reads TGTGCCAGCAGTGAACAGTGGGGCGTGAACACCGGGGAGCTGTTTTTT.

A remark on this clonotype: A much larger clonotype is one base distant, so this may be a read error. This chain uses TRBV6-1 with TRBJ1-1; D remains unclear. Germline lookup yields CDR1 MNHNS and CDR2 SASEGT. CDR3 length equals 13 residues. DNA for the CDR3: TGTACCACGTCTTGGACGGTGAACACTGAAGCTTTCTTT. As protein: CTTSWTVNTEAFF.

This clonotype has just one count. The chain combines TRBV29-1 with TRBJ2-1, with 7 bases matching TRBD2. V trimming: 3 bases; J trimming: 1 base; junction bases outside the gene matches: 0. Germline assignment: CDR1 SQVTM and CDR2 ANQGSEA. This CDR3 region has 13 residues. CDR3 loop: CSVDGGSYNEQFF. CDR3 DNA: TGCAGCGTTGACGGGGGGTCCTACAATGAGCAGTTCTTC.